This T cell receptor (beta chain) was obtained from a study of post-analysis software for immune sequencing data. Between the trimmed V and J ends, which lost 6 bases and 1 base, there was a span of 9 bases. CDR3 length: 13 residues. Germline V lookup: CDR1 MDHEN, CDR2 SYDVKM. Libraries were made from TCR beta cDNA, and they carried unique molecular identifiers. TCRdb independently ran MiXCR on the PCR reads; one entry per CDR3 protein. Counted here are over 700,000 distinct CDR3 sequences, just under 30% occurring once; the ten biggest clones make up 0.56%. Study observations and caveats: Included in a set of a few TRBV segments more frequent in patients than controls were TRBV5-6, TRBV5-1 and TRBV20-1. Clustering by F measure revealed strong co-clustering among samples prepared together in one batch.

Only a few counts were recorded for this clonotype. What it binds is not known. V usage is TRBV28 and J usage is TRBJ1-2; D is possibly TRBD1 (5 bases). This clonotype originated in a girl aged 10-17 years with multiple sclerosis. Sequenced material: blood. This chain's CDR3 is CASSGGSNYGYTF. The DNA of the CDR3 is TGTGCCAGCAGCGGGGGGAGTAACTATGGCTACACCTTC.